What follows are 27 T cell receptor beta chains derived from one specimen sequenced in a study of T cell responses to AZD1222 COVID-19 vaccine. Assay: immunoSEQ multiplex PCR; the TCRdb copy retains only in-frame clones and omits some. The repertoire holds 150,000 to 180,000 clones, under 95% seen once, with approximately 20% in the top ten. Specimen: peripheral blood, collected on day 0 of AZD1222 vaccination. These receptors came from an adult in good health.

There are a few counts of this clone. The V and J genes are TRBV6-5 and TRBJ1-1; 7 nucleotides align to TRBD1. Trimming removed 7 bases from V and 2 bases from J; junction bases left unmatched: 10. CDR3 size: 15 residues. Germline values: CDR1 MNHEY, CDR2 SVGAGI. The CDR3 sequence is CASTGEGQRNTEAFF. CDR3 nucleotides: TGTGCCAGCACCGGTGAGGGACAGAGAAACACTGAAGCTTTCTTT.

This clone showed up just once. The chain joins TRBV3-1 (or the pseudogene TRBV3-2) to TRBJ1-2; 11 nucleotides align to TRBD1. This CDR3 is built from 15 residues. J gave up 8 bases and V 4 bases, and 9 bases lay outside the gene matches. Germline V gene sequence: CDR1 LGHDT, CDR2 YNNKEL (reference sequence). CDR3 sequence: CASSRGRTGGRGYTF. The DNA for the CDR3 is TGTGCCAGCAGCCGGGGCCGGACAGGGGGCCGGGGCTACACCTTC.

V usage is TRBV24-1 and J usage is TRBJ1-2; 9 nucleotides line up with TRBD1. Trimming cost V 4 bases and J 9 bases; bases outside gene matches: 8. CDR3 length: 14 residues. Germline assignment: CDR1 KGHDR and CDR2 SFDVKD. The CDR3 coding sequence is TGTGCCACCAGTGACGATGACAGGGGGAAGCGCTACACCTTC. Its protein is CATSDDDRGKRYTF.

Here the CDR3 reads CSVEDLSETQYF. The CDR3 coding sequence is TGCAGCGTTGAAGATCTCTCGGAGACCCAGTACTTC. The chain employs TRBV29-1 and TRBJ2-5; D is undetermined. The germline V gene encodes CDR1 SQVTM and CDR2 ANQGSEA. CDR3 length: 12 amino acids. V was trimmed by 0 bases and J by 5 bases, leaving 7 bases between them.

CDR3 protein: CASRPGDTGVNTEAFF. The CDR3 nucleotides read TGTGCCAGCAGGCCAGGGGACACTGGGGTGAACACTGAAGCTTTCTTT. The chain has TRBV28 and TRBJ1-1; weak D call: TRBD1 (6 bases). This CDR3 comprises 16 residues. Germline CDR1 MDHEN, CDR2 SYDVKM. V dropped 6 bases and J dropped 0 bases, with 17 bases sitting between them. Full variable domain (outside the CDR3, taken from reference TRBV28 and TRBJ1-1): DVKVTQSSRYLVKRTGEKVFLECVQDMDHENMFWYRQDPGLGLRLIYFSYDVKMKEKGDIPEGYSVSREKKERFSLILESASTNQTSMYLCASRPGDTGVNTEAFFGQGTRLTVV.

V is TRBV5-6 and J is TRBJ2-1, with 9 positions matching TRBD2. J lost 4 bases, V lost 2 bases, and 10 bases had no gene match. The CDR3 extends over 17 amino acids. Germline CDR1 SGHDT, CDR2 YYEEEE. CDR3 in DNA: TGTGCCAGCAGCTTCCAAATAAAGCGGGGGGATTACAATGAGCAGTTCTTC. It translates to CASSFQIKRGDYNEQFF.

This clone showed up many times. The rearrangement links TRBV9 to TRBJ1-2; 9 nucleotides line up with TRBD1. V dropped 5 bases and J dropped 0; count of bases not matched to a gene: 8. CDR1 is SGDLS and CDR2 is YYNGEE in the germline V gene. The CDR3 is made up of 16 amino acids. The CDR3 DNA reads as TGTGCCAGCAGACGACAGGGGGTTTCAACTAACTATGGCTACACCTTC. This codes for CASRRQGVSTNYGYTF.

This chain joins TRBV7-9 and TRBJ2-7, with 8 bases identical to TRBD1. With 1 base clipped from V and 6 bases from J, the junction kept 5 bases outside the gene matches. This CDR3 comprises 14 residues. CDR1 and CDR2 from the germline V gene are SEHNR and FQNEAQ (reference sequence). This CDR3 is CASSLGGTGIEQYF. In nucleotides, the CDR3 is TGTGCCAGCAGCTTAGGTGGGACAGGTATCGAGCAGTACTTC.

CDR3 sequence (DNA): TGTGCCAGTCGAGCTAGCGGGGGGAGGGACGAGCAGTACTTC. As protein: CASRASGGRDEQYF. The chain has TRBV19 and TRBJ2-7, with TRBD2 identical over 11 bases. V lost 8 bases, J lost 5 bases, and 8 bases stayed unmatched. The CDR3 consists of 14 residues. Germline V lookup: CDR1 LNHDA, CDR2 SQIVND (reference sequence). The full variable domain, rest sourced from reference TRBV19 and TRBJ2-7, is DGGITQSPKYLFRKEGQNVTLSCEQNLNHDAMYWYRQDPGQGLRLIYYSQIVNDFQKGDIAEGYSVSREKKESFPLTVTSAQKNPTAFYLCASRASGGRDEQYFGPGTRLTVT.

V is TRBV3-1 (or the pseudogene TRBV3-2) and J is TRBJ1-3; D not resolved. V was shortened by 4 bases and J by 7 bases, with 14 bases between the two germline ends. This CDR3 is 14 amino acids long. From germline, CDR1 is LGHDT and CDR2 YNNKEL (reference sequence). The CDR3 region has the DNA TGTGCCAGCAGCCCGGTGTCTTGGTCGAACACCATATATTTT. Translating gives CASSPVSWSNTIYF.

V usage is TRBV2 and J usage is TRBJ2-5; perhaps TRBD1 as D (6 bases). The CDR3 is 14 amino acids. Germline V CDR1 and CDR2: SNHLY, FYNNEI. Between the trimmed V and J ends, which lost 6 bases and 5 bases, there was a span of 16 bases. In DNA, the CDR3 is TGTGCCAGCAGCGCGTACAGGGTCGTTGAGACCCAGTACTTC. Its translation is CASSAYRVVETQYF.

The chain uses TRBV5-1 and TRBJ2-2, with D hard to call. V lost 1 base and J lost 1, with 5 bases in between. Germline assignment: CDR1 SGHRS and CDR2 YFSETQ. The CDR3 consists of 14 residues. The CDR3 region is CASSLFVNTGELFF. DNA of the CDR3: TGCGCCAGCAGCTTGTTTGTGAACACCGGGGAGCTGTTTTTT.

This sequence joins TRBV7-8 and TRBJ2-7, with TRBD1 identical over 10 bases. This CDR3 has 14 amino acids. The V gene's germline CDR1 is SGHVS and CDR2 FQNEAQ. J was trimmed by 5 bases and V by 0 bases; bases with no gene match: 1. For the CDR3, the DNA is TGTGCCAGCAGCTTAGCAGGACAGGGGGACGAGCAGTACTTC. This encodes CASSLAGQGDEQYF.

The chain couples TRBV5-1 to TRBJ1-2; D is uncertain. CDR1 is SGHRS and CDR2 is YFSETQ in the germline V gene. This CDR3 is 15 amino acids long. V gave up 0 bases and J gave up 7 bases, with 16 bases separating them. The CDR3 sequence: CASSLVMEGSSGYTF. The CDR3 bases are TGCGCCAGCAGCTTGGTGATGGAAGGAAGCTCTGGCTACACCTTC. Full variable domain (rest looked up from reference TRBV5-1 and TRBJ1-2): KAGVTQTPRYLIKTRGQQVTLSCSPISGHRSVSWYQQTPGQGLQFLFEYFSETQRNKGNFPGRFSGRQFSNSRSEMNVSTLELGDSALYLCASSLVMEGSSGYTFGSGTRLTVV.

V gene TRBV19 combines with J gene TRBJ2-2; 7 nucleotides line up with TRBD1. The length of the CDR3 is 15 residues. The germline CDR1 and CDR2 sequences are LNHDA and SQIVND (reference sequence). Unmatched junction bases numbered 12, after V lost 6 bases and J lost 8 bases. The CDR3 coding sequence is TGTGCCAGTAGCCGAACAGGGGTGGTCGGAGGGGAGCTGTTTTTT. This sequence encodes CASSRTGVVGGELFF.

V usage is TRBV2 and J usage is TRBJ1-3; 8 nucleotides agree with TRBD1. Germline CDR1 SNHLY, CDR2 FYNNEI. With 1 base clipped from V and 4 bases from J, the junction kept 3 bases outside the gene matches. This CDR3 spans 15 amino acids. The CDR3 is CASSEGRTGGNTIYF. The CDR3 coding sequence is TGTGCCAGCAGTGAAGGGCGGACAGGGGGAAACACCATATATTTT.

V and J are TRBV19 and TRBJ2-3; D is unresolved. Trimming shortened V by 3 bases and J by 10 bases, and 14 bases separated the two germline ends. The CDR3 extends over 13 amino acids. From germline, CDR1 is LNHDA and CDR2 SQIVND (reference sequence). The CDR3 DNA reads TGTGCCAGTAGTATGGGTTTCGATGATGCGCAGTATTTT. Translating it yields CASSMGFDDAQYF.

This clone came up once. The gene calls are TRBV7-8 and TRBJ1-5; no definite D call. The V end lost 6 bases, the J end lost 4 bases, and 16 bases lay between the germline ends. Per germline, CDR1 SGHVS and CDR2 FQNEAQ. The CDR3 consists of 15 residues. DNA of the CDR3: TGTGCCAGCAGTCGATCAGGAGCCCAAAATCAGCCCCAGCATTTT. It yields the protein CASSRSGAQNQPQHF.

A few counts support this clone. The gene calls are TRBV24-1 and TRBJ2-2, with 10 bases lining up with TRBD2. The CDR3 contains 20 residues. Germline values: CDR1 KGHDR, CDR2 SFDVKD. The V segment lost 4 bases and the J segment 5 bases; nucleotides outside the gene matches: 18. The CDR3 nucleotides are TGTGCCACCAGTGACCGGTACACGCAGGAACTAGCGGGACGAACCGGGGAGCTGTTTTTT. Protein: CATSDRYTQELAGRTGELFF.

The chain is built from TRBV4-1 and TRBJ2-1; the D gene is possibly TRBD2 (6 bases). This CDR3 contains 15 residues. CDR1 is MGHRA, CDR2 YSYEKL, per germline. Trimming left V 1 base short and J 1 base short, with 8 bases between. CDR3 sequence: CASSQAGESYNEQFF. The CDR3 DNA is TGCGCCAGCAGCCAAGCGGGAGAATCCTACAATGAGCAGTTCTTC.

The V call is TRBV3-1 (or the pseudogene TRBV3-2), the J call TRBJ2-7; TRBD2 agrees at 8 bases. The ends lost 4 bases at V and 4 bases at J; junction bases unmatched: 6. The CDR3 is made up of 14 amino acids. Germline V gives CDR1 LGHDT, CDR2 YNNKEL (reference sequence). DNA for the CDR3: TGTGCCAGCAGCCCGACTAGCGAGGCTTACGAGCAGTACTTC. It translates to CASSPTSEAYEQYF.

V usage is TRBV3-1 (or the pseudogene TRBV3-2) and J usage is TRBJ1-1; D not resolved. This CDR3 is built from 16 residues. V lost 0 bases and J lost 4, with 15 bases in between. From germline, CDR1 is LGHDT and CDR2 YNNKEL (reference sequence). Here the CDR3 DNA reads TGTGCCAGCAGCCAAGATCGGGGAGCGATCCCCACTGAAGCTTTCTTT. Its translation: CASSQDRGAIPTEAFF.

The V gene is TRBV5-1, the J gene TRBJ2-1; D is undetermined. Trimming took off 5 bases at V and 7 bases at J, with 13 bases between the two ends. The CDR3 is 13 residues long. CDR1 and CDR2 (germline): SGHRS, YFSETQ. The CDR3 bases are TGCGCCAGCAGGTTTCAGGTCGAGAATGAGCAGTTCTTC. Translated: CASRFQVENEQFF.

This clone was seen once. V is TRBV6-2 or TRBV6-3 and J is TRBJ2-2, with 16 positions matching TRBD2. Unmatched junction bases numbered 20, after V lost 7 bases and J lost 3 bases. This CDR3 spans 22 amino acids. CDR1 is MNHEY and CDR2 is SVGEGT in the germline V gene. The CDR3 sequence: CASNPPPGTSGGAGVYTGELFF. CDR3 in DNA: TGTGCCAGCAACCCGCCACCCGGGACTAGCGGGGGGGCAGGAGTATACACCGGGGAGCTGTTTTTT.

The rearrangement joins TRBV27 to TRBJ2-5; tentative D call: TRBD2 (5 bases). This CDR3 contains 15 residues. The V end lost 6 bases, the J end lost 5 bases, and 19 bases lay between the germline ends. CDR1 is MNHEY and CDR2 is SMNVEV in the germline V gene (reference sequence). Here the CDR3 DNA reads TGTGCCAGCAGCCCTCGACTGGGAGTGACGGAGACCCAGTACTTC. Amino acids: CASSPRLGVTETQYF.

V usage is TRBV9 and J usage is TRBJ1-6; TRBD1 is a possible D gene (5 bases). This CDR3 contains 14 residues. Germline loops: CDR1 SGDLS, CDR2 YYNGEE. V lost 0 bases and J lost 7, with 8 bases in between. CDR3 sequence: CASSVGQGNSPLHF. The CDR3 bases are TGTGCCAGCAGCGTAGGCCAGGGAAATTCACCCCTCCACTTT.

V and J are TRBV7-9 and TRBJ2-3, with TRBD1 matching 10 bases. This CDR3 has 15 amino acids. V shed 5 bases, J shed 2 bases, and the junction held 4 bases outside the gene matches. Germline V CDR1 and CDR2: SEHNR, FQNEAQ (reference sequence). The CDR3 DNA reads as TGTGCCAGCAGCCTAAGACAGGGGGCCACAGATACGCAGTATTTT. Protein: CASSLRQGATDTQYF.